This TCR beta chain was sequenced for a study of cytomegalovirus exposure and HLA in healthy donors. Study details: Earlier, 150 million to 200 million T cells were analyzed, and some 120 million unique TCR beta sequences were found among them.

A note on this clone: Its target is unknown.

General study results and limits: TCR beta V- and J-gene trimming, according to a later analysis, was linked to a missense DCLRE1C variant. Available immune exposure information covered CMV serostatus only. The study designated 164 TCR beta chains cytomegalovirus-associated.

13 Jbeta primers and 60 Vbeta primers were used for the PCR. Here immunoSEQ multiplex PCR was the method, and the copy in TCRdb shows in-frame clones only, minus some. The sample records over 200,000 clones, around four fifths being singletons. Germline lookup yields CDR1 SGHDT and CDR2 YYEEEE. The CDR3 is 16 amino acids. V was clipped by 3 bases and J by 1 base; unmatched bases: 9. Sequenced: PBMCs. The sequence was obtained from a male donor in good health and CMV-seronegative. This rearrangement joins TRBV5-6 to TRBJ2-5, with 7 bases aligning to TRBD2. The DNA of the CDR3 is TGTGCCAGCAGCTCACAAAAAAGCGGGACCCAAGAGACCCAGTACTTC. Translated, it gives CASSSQKSGTQETQYF.